This TCR beta chain originates from a study of OX40 agonist ivuxolimab in advanced cancers. About the study: Among those enrolled, mean age was around 55 years (range roughly 23 to 85) and about 79% were male.

Overall study findings and caveats: Partial responders dosed at 0.1-3.0 mg/kg displayed clonal expansion ranking among the lowest. Certain nonresponders likewise exhibited a low normalized T-cell clonal expansion.

Systemic immunosuppression or autoimmune disease history was grounds to exclude patients. Per germline, CDR1 MGHRA and CDR2 YSYEKL. Trimming at V came to 1 base and at J to 2 bases, leaving 7 bases not matched to a gene. The CDR3 totals 17 residues. About this clone: The antigen remains undetermined.

Sequencing was performed with immunoSEQ multiplex PCR; in TCRdb, only in-frame clones are kept and a portion is missing. The sample lists tens of thousands of clones; just under 90% were seen once. The clonotype was recovered from an adult with an advanced solid tumor such as melanoma, head and neck, liver or kidney cancer. This rearrangement joins TRBV4-1 to TRBJ2-1; the match to TRBD2 covers 8 bases. The specimen was CD4+ or CD8+ T cells sorted from blood, collected in a trial of the OX40 agonist ivuxolimab. CDR3 region: CASSQGLAGRAYNEQFF. In DNA form, the CDR3 reads TGCGCCAGCAGCCAAGGCTTAGCGGGGAGAGCCTACAATGAGCAGTTCTTC.